This TCR beta chain is drawn from a study of blood T cells in healthy people across ages. PCR was performed a second time for roughly 7 to 11 cycles using a sample-barcoded 5' primer and a J-beta primer mix. TCRdb independently ran MiXCR on the 5' RACE reads; one entry per CDR3 protein. In the table there are 850,000 to 1,300,000 distinct CDR3 sequences, more than 35% of which are singletons. Germline CDR1 and CDR2: LGHDT and YNNKEL (reference sequence). The CDR3 is 14 residues long. The junction had 9 bases not matched to a gene; V was cut back by 4 bases and J by 8 bases. Study outcomes and limitations: Older age coincided with a roughly linear decline in TCR beta diversity per million T cells.

This clonotype turned up a few times. Its antigen is not known. At least 6 micrograms of total RNA were extracted per sample. V is TRBV3-1 and J is TRBJ2-5; 8 positions match TRBD2. This sequence was found in a woman aged 60-70 years in good health. The sequencing sample was made of blood. The CDR3 loop reads CASSPFSGTETQYF. The CDR3 DNA follows: TGTGCCAGCAGCCCCTTTAGCGGGACGGAAACCCAGTACTTC.